This TCR beta chain emerged from a study of Graves' ophthalmopathy and Graves' hyperthyroidism. Study context: Peripheral blood was collected at initial diagnosis, before any treatment.

V lost 7 bases and J 8 bases, leaving 14 bases between the germline ends. Germline CDR1 and CDR2: LNHDA and SQIVND (reference sequence). This CDR3 comprises 12 residues. Isolation of PBMCs was performed using over 9.5 ml of fresh peripheral blood. General observations from the study: Detected in blood as well were most expanded thyroid clonotypes with frequency above 0.001.

This clonotype has at least ten counts. No antigen is known for it. The sequenced template was RNA, covering the TCR beta CDR3 region. RT-PCR was first run with HTBI primers, then multiplex PCR in a second round. TCRdb fed the multiplex PCR reads into MiXCR, producing one record per CDR3 protein. The table lists 500,000 to 800,000 distinct CDR3 sequences, more than 40% of them singletons. Sequenced material: peripheral blood. The genes are TRBV19 and TRBJ1-2; D is perhaps TRBD1 (6 bases). This sequence was found in an adult man with Graves' ophthalmopathy. The CDR3 DNA sequence: TGTGCCAGTAATCCCAGGGGAGAAGGCTACACCTTC. Its protein is CASNPRGEGYTF.